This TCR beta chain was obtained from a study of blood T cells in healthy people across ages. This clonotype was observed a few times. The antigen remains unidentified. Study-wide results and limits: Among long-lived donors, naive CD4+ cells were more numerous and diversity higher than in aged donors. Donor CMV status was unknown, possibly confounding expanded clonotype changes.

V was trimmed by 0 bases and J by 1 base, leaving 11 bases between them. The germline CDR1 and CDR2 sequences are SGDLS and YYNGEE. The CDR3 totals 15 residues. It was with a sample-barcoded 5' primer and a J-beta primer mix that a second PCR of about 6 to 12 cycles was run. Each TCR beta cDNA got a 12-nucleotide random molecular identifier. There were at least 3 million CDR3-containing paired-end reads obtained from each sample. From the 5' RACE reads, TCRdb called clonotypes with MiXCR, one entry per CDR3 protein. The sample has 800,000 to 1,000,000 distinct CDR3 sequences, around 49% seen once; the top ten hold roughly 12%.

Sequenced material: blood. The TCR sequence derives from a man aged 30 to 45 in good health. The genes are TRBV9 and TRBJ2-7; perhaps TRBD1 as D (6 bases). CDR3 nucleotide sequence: TGTGCCAGCAGCGTAGCTCCAGGGGCTTCCTACGAGCAGTACTTC. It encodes CASSVAPGASYEQYF.